This TCR beta chain came from a study of blood T cell repertoires in COVID-19. Study background: Acute and convalescent COVID-19 specimens originated in the United States, Italy and Spain.

The CDR3 totals 17 residues. The V end was cut by 6 bases, the J end by 7 bases, with 24 bases between. CDR1 is WNHNN and CDR2 is SYGVQD in the germline V gene (reference sequence). TCRdb's copy holds only in-frame clones and misses some; the assay was immunoSEQ multiplex PCR. Here the sample spans roughly 290,000 clones, roughly 80% being singletons. This clonotype originated in a person aged 65 to 79 with COVID-19, enrolled during active disease. V usage is TRBV10-1 and J usage is TRBJ2-2; the D gene is possibly TRBD2 (6 bases). Sequencing input: peripheral blood. The CDR3 is CASRCCGGKSVGGELFF. The DNA for the CDR3 is TGCGCCAGCAGATGTTGTGGGGGGAAGTCAGTCGGCGGGGAGCTGTTTTTT.